The 9 T cell receptor beta chains listed next were all sequenced from one sample in a study of T cell responses to AZD1222 COVID-19 vaccine. Sequencing was performed with immunoSEQ multiplex PCR; in TCRdb, only in-frame clones are kept and a portion is missing. Of tens of thousands of clones in the sample, around 90% were seen once. The sample in question was peripheral blood, obtained on day 0 of AZD1222 vaccination. These TCRs come from an adult in good health.

This chain connects TRBV27 to TRBJ2-4; a weak D match, TRBD2 (6 bases). Trimming cost V 8 bases and J 9 bases, with 23 bases left between them. Germline CDR1 and CDR2: MNHEY and SMNVEV (reference sequence). This CDR3 region has 15 residues. CDR3 in DNA: TGTGCCAGCCGGGGGTCGGTCGGGAGTTATAGCATTCAGTACTTC. Its translation: CASRGSVGSYSIQYF.

The gene calls are TRBV15 and TRBJ1-3; no clear D gene. Germline-derived CDR1 and CDR2 are LNHNV and YYDKDF (reference sequence). Trimming cost V 6 bases and J 0 bases, with 9 bases left between them. This CDR3 has 14 amino acids. CDR3 protein: CATRDPSSGNTIYF. DNA for the CDR3: TGTGCCACCAGGGACCCGAGCTCTGGAAACACCATATATTTT. Complete variable domain (other parts from reference TRBV15 and TRBJ1-3): DAMVIQNPRYQVTQFGKPVTLSCSQTLNHNVMYWYQQKSSQAPKLLFHYYDKDFNNEADTPDNFQSRRPNTSFCFLDIRSPGLGDTAMYLCATRDPSSGNTIYFGEGSWLTVV.

The chain couples TRBV6-6 to TRBJ2-3; D ambiguous. Germline V CDR1 and CDR2: MNHNY, SVGAGI (reference sequence). V shed 3 bases and J shed 1 base, with 14 bases lying between them. The length of the CDR3 is 16 residues. The CDR3 loop reads CASSYRSGRGTDTQYF. The CDR3, as DNA: TGTGCCAGCAGTTATAGGTCCGGACGGGGCACAGATACGCAGTATTTT.

V gene TRBV5-4 combines with J gene TRBJ2-1; D perhaps matches TRBD2 (6 bases). Germline-derived CDR1 and CDR2 are SGHNT and YYREEE (reference sequence). V lost 0 bases and J lost 4, with 11 bases in between. The CDR3 loop spans 15 amino acids. The CDR3 is CASSLAADYYNEQFF. CDR3 coding DNA: TGTGCCAGCAGCTTGGCCGCGGACTATTACAATGAGCAGTTCTTC.

This rearrangement joins TRBV3-1 (or the pseudogene TRBV3-2) to TRBJ2-7, with TRBD2 matching 10 bases. Per the germline V gene, CDR1 is LGHDT and CDR2 is YNNKEL (reference sequence). Trimming at V came to 4 bases and at J to 0 bases, leaving 0 bases not matched to a gene. The CDR3 is made up of 14 amino acids. The DNA for the CDR3 is TGTGCCAGCAGCCGACTAGCGGGCTCCTACGAGCAGTACTTC. The encoded protein is CASSRLAGSYEQYF.

This sequence joins TRBV19 and TRBJ2-3, with TRBD1 identical over 8 bases. The J segment lost 3 bases and the V segment lost 4 bases, leaving 6 bases of the junction unmatched. The CDR3 is 15 residues long. CDR1 is LNHDA and CDR2 is SQIVND in the germline V gene (reference sequence). The CDR3 loop is CASSKGQGITDTQYF. The CDR3 bases are TGTGCCAGTAGTAAAGGACAGGGTATAACAGATACGCAGTATTTT.

The chain couples TRBV19 to TRBJ1-2, with 8 bases that match TRBD1. The CDR3 is 13 amino acids. Germline trimming cut 11 bases from V and 2 bases from J; bases unmatched to any gene: 7. The germline V gene has CDR1 LNHDA and CDR2 SQIVND (reference sequence). The CDR3 here is CASPGQENYGYTF. CDR3 DNA: TGTGCCTCGCCGGGACAGGAGAACTATGGCTACACCTTC.

The chain has TRBV6-5 and TRBJ1-2; 7 bases are shared with TRBD1. The germline V gene has CDR1 MNHEY and CDR2 SVGAGI. With 5 bases clipped from V and 4 bases from J, the junction kept 7 bases outside the gene matches. The CDR3 is 14 amino acids. The CDR3 reads CASSPQGLSYGYTF. CDR3 nucleotide sequence: TGTGCCAGCAGTCCACAGGGGTTGTCCTATGGCTACACCTTC.

The chain joins TRBV5-1 to TRBJ2-1, with TRBD1 identical over 8 bases. The germline V gene encodes CDR1 SGHRS and CDR2 YFSETQ. The CDR3 runs 15 residues. The trim removed 2 bases at V and 3 bases at J, leaving 4 bases unmatched. This chain's CDR3 is CASSFRDRSYNEQFF. The CDR3 coding sequence is TGCGCCAGCAGCTTCCGGGACAGGAGCTACAATGAGCAGTTCTTC.